This T cell receptor (beta chain) was captured by sequencing in a study of response to subunit inactivated influenza vaccine. On this clonotype: Its antigen is undetermined.

The CDR3 loop spans 12 amino acids. V was clipped by 7 bases and J by 4 bases, with 10 bases between them. TCRdb called the RT-PCR reads again in MiXCR, with one record for every CDR3 protein. The table includes 700,000 to 900,000 distinct CDR3 sequences, around 21% detected once. Overall study results and limits: Authors suggested few new T cells are recruited by each seasonal influenza vaccination.

The V call is TRBV12-3 or TRBV12-4, the J call TRBJ1-2; the D is unclear. This clonotype was sampled from a man in his fifties who received an inactivated influenza vaccine. This sample comprised PBMCs from blood, obtained 5 to 6 days after vaccination. CDR3 sequence (DNA): TGTGCCAGCACCGCCGTAGGCTATGGCTACACCTTC. Translating gives CASTAVGYGYTF.